This T cell receptor (beta chain) is from a study of blood T cell repertoires in COVID-19. Background on the study: Spain, Italy and the United States supplied samples that represented acute and convalescent COVID-19. T cells, B-cell-depleted T cells, or PBMCs provided the cDNA or gDNA that served as material.

Source study methods: The assay estimated nucleated cells by amplifying reference gene primers. Generated by immunoSEQ multiplex PCR, the TCRdb table keeps only in-frame clones and is missing some. The DNA gave D and trimming, while V, J and clone size come from that table. The data hold about 98,000 clones, with over 70% observed a single time. The V segment lost 4 bases and the J segment 8 bases; nucleotides outside the gene matches: 7. This CDR3 has 13 residues. The germline V gene has CDR1 ENHRY and CDR2 SYGVKD. The V call is TRBV10-3, the J call TRBJ1-2; TRBD1 aligns across 7 bases. The sequenced sample consisted of peripheral blood. The TCR originated in a man between 70 and 80 years old with acute or convalescent COVID-19. The CDR3 sequence: CAISVRDRGGYTF. The DNA for the CDR3 is TGTGCCATCAGTGTTAGGGACAGAGGCGGCTACACCTTC.